A selection of T cell receptor beta chains follows, all from one sample in a study of blood T cell repertoires in COVID-19. TCRdb keeps only in-frame clones here, not all; method: immunoSEQ multiplex PCR. Of about 220,000 clones listed, around 81% are singletons. What was sequenced was peripheral blood. These receptors were taken from a human donor in a cohort sampled during active COVID-19. Each CDR3 is given with its conserved first and last residue. The order of the fields is J gene, V gene, D gene, clone size, CDR3 DNA, CDR3 protein. A D gene is named only where the DNA matches it firmly. A row's size may be missing; if present it is once, few, many or a size class.

J: TRBJ1-2
V: TRBV6-6
D: .
size: .
DNA: TGTGCCAGCAGTTACCCGGGGGGGACTAACTATGGCTACACCTTC
CDR3: CASSYPGGTNYGYTF

J: TRBJ2-7
V: TRBV28
D: .
size: .
DNA: TGTGCCAGCAGTTCCTCGACAGGCCTGCAGTACTTC
CDR3: CASSSSTGLQYF

J: TRBJ1-4
V: TRBV27
D: .
size: .
DNA: TGTGCCAGCAGCCTAAGGCCAGGGTTTACTGAAAAACTGTTTTTT
CDR3: CASSLRPGFTEKLFF

J: TRBJ1-5
V: TRBV6-5
D: .
size: .
DNA: TGTGCCAGCAGAGTTAACGAGGAAGCCCAGCCCCAGCATTTT
CDR3: CASRVNEEAQPQHF

J: TRBJ1-2
V: TRBV5-5
D: TRBD1
size: .
DNA: TGTGCCAGCAGCGTCCGGACAGGGACCTATGGCTACACCTTC
CDR3: CASSVRTGTYGYTF

J: TRBJ2-7
V: TRBV29-1
D: TRBD2
size: .
DNA: TGCAGCGTTGAAGACCAGGTCCGGGGGGGCTTCGGCGAGCAGTACTTC
CDR3: CSVEDQVRGGFGEQYF

J: TRBJ2-7
V: TRBV5-4
D: .
size: .
DNA: TGTGCCAGCAGCTTGGAACAGTCCTACGAGCAGTACTTC
CDR3: CASSLEQSYEQYF

J: TRBJ2-4
V: TRBV19
D: .
size: .
DNA: TGTGCCAGTAGTATCAGGGGCCTAGGGGGCAAAAACATTCAGTACTTC
CDR3: CASSIRGLGGKNIQYF

J: TRBJ2-7
V: TRBV28
D: .
size: .
DNA: TGTGCCAGCAGTTACGGGAGTAATTCCTACGAGCAGTACTTC
CDR3: CASSYGSNSYEQYF

J: TRBJ2-5
V: TRBV28
D: TRBD2
size: .
DNA: TGTGCCAGCAGTTCGGGGGGGGCGGAAAGCCAAGAGACCCAGTACTTC
CDR3: CASSSGGAESQETQYF

J: TRBJ1-1
V: TRBV7-2
D: TRBD1
size: .
DNA: TGTGCCAGCAGCCCCGGGACAGGGGCTGAAGCTTTCTTT
CDR3: CASSPGTGAEAFF

J: TRBJ2-2
V: TRBV29-1
D: TRBD2
size: once
DNA: TGCAGCGTTGACGCGACTAGCGGGAGCGTGGCCACCGGGGAGCTGTTTTTT
CDR3: CSVDATSGSVATGELFF

J: TRBJ1-4
V: TRBV5-1
D: TRBD1
size: .
DNA: TGCGCCAGCAGCTTTGGGGACAGGGAGGCGGAAAAACTGTTTTTT
CDR3: CASSFGDREAEKLFF